The 27 T cell receptor beta chains below were found in one sample sequenced in a study of CD8 T cells in Susac syndrome. Random hexamers primed reverse transcription of about 0.45 to 1 ug RNA. One entry per CDR3 protein, called by TCRdb with MiXCR from the immunoSEQ multiplex PCR reads. Among 200,000 or so distinct CDR3 sequences, nearly 95% were seen once, and the ten largest hold about 0.09%. Sequencing was done on a sample of CD4+ T cells from PBMCs. The receptor source for this set is a human donor with multiple sclerosis.

This chain connects TRBV3-1 to TRBJ1-2; TRBD1 aligns across 8 bases. CDR1 is LGHDT, CDR2 YNNKEL, per germline (reference sequence). The trim removed 4 bases at V and 7 bases at J, leaving 5 bases unmatched. There are 13 residues in the CDR3. In nucleotides, the CDR3 is TGTGCCAGCAGCCGCGGACAGGGTGCTGGCTACACCTTC. Translating it yields CASSRGQGAGYTF.

This clonotype was counted only a few times. The chain carries TRBV20-1 and TRBJ2-1; D not certain. The CDR3 covers 14 residues. The V gene lost 1 base and the J gene lost 9 bases, with 16 bases spanning the gap. Per germline, CDR1 DFQATT and CDR2 SNEGSKA (reference sequence). CDR3 sequence (DNA): TGCAGTGCTAGAGCCAATGGACCGCGTCCTGAGCAGTTCTTC. Its translation is CSARANGPRPEQFF.

V usage is TRBV5-6 and J usage is TRBJ2-5; 9 bases map to TRBD1. CDR1 is SGHDT and CDR2 is YYEEEE in the germline V gene. The ends lost 1 base at V and 4 bases at J; junction bases unmatched: 5. There are 15 residues in the CDR3. DNA of the CDR3: TGTGCCAGCAGCTTGAAAGCACAGGGGGCAGAGACCCAGTACTTC. Translating gives CASSLKAQGAETQYF.

The chain links TRBV24-1 to TRBJ2-6; a possible D gene is TRBD1 (5 bases). This CDR3 is 17 amino acids long. V dropped 7 bases and J dropped 0 bases, with 15 bases sitting between them. The V gene's germline CDR1 is KGHDR and CDR2 SFDVKD. CDR3 nucleotides: TGTGCCACCAGCGCTGACAGCAAGAGCTCTGGGGCCAACGTCCTGACTTTC. Protein: CATSADSKSSGANVLTF.

The J gene is TRBJ2-1, the V gene TRBV11-1; 7 bases align to TRBD1. The V segment lost 4 bases and the J segment 7 bases; nucleotides outside the gene matches: 10. The CDR3 has 15 amino acids. Germline V lookup: CDR1 SGHAT, CDR2 FQDESV (reference sequence). CDR3 sequence (DNA): TGTGCCAGCAGCTCAGCCCAGGGGGATACGAATGAGCAGTTCTTC. Translating gives CASSSAQGDTNEQFF.

V and J are TRBV5-1 and TRBJ2-7; TRBD1 agrees at 10 bases. CDR1 and CDR2 (germline): SGHRS, YFSETQ. The V and J ends lost 3 bases and 7 bases, in that order; junction bases with no gene match: 7. This CDR3 contains 14 residues. The CDR3: CASSWDRGPQEQYF. CDR3 DNA: TGCGCCAGCAGCTGGGACAGGGGCCCTCAAGAGCAGTACTTC.

This chain links TRBV4-1 with TRBJ2-1; D tentatively reads TRBD1 or TRBD2 (6 bases each). CDR1 MGHRA and CDR2 YSYEKL come from the germline V gene. The CDR3 has 13 residues. The V end was cut by 6 bases, the J end by 10 bases, with 16 bases between. CDR3 protein: CASRKTGAGEQFF. The CDR3, as DNA: TGCGCCAGCAGGAAGACGGGGGCCGGAGAGCAGTTCTTC.

The chain employs TRBV5-6 and TRBJ1-1; D gene ambiguous. Between the trimmed V and J ends, which lost 3 bases and 8 bases, there was a span of 8 bases. The CDR3 is made up of 11 amino acids. Germline V gene sequence: CDR1 SGHDT, CDR2 YYEEEE. The DNA for the CDR3 is TGTGCCAGCAGCTCTTTTTTGGAAGCTTTCTTT. Its protein product is CASSSFLEAFF.

This chain links TRBV5-1 with TRBJ2-6; D might be TRBD2 (5 bases). V was cut by 7 bases and J by 0 bases, with 11 bases left in between. This CDR3 is 15 amino acids long. The germline V gene has CDR1 SGHRS and CDR2 YFSETQ. CDR3 DNA sequence: TGCGCCAGCGGGCTCGGGGACTCTGGGGCCAACGTCCTGACTTTC. This gives the protein CASGLGDSGANVLTF.

The chain combines TRBV7-2 with TRBJ2-7; D ambiguous. V dropped 5 bases and J dropped 6 bases, with 11 bases sitting between them. This CDR3 contains 12 residues. Per the germline V gene, CDR1 is SGHTA and CDR2 is FQGNSA. The CDR3: CASSHGSAEQYF. As DNA, the CDR3 is TGTGCCAGCAGCCACGGCAGTGCCGAGCAGTACTTC.

This chain connects TRBV18 to TRBJ2-3, with unresolved D. This CDR3 has 14 amino acids. The V gene lost 3 bases and the J gene lost 2 bases, with 9 bases spanning the gap. From germline, CDR1 is KGHSH and CDR2 LQKENI. The CDR3 nucleotides are TGTGCCAGCTCACCCGGAAGGTCCACAGATACGCAGTATTTT. It translates to CASSPGRSTDTQYF.

This clonotype has just one count. This chain uses TRBV12-3 or TRBV12-4 with TRBJ1-5; 8 nucleotides agree with TRBD1. The CDR3 extends over 17 amino acids. V dropped 6 bases and J dropped 5; count of bases not matched to a gene: 15. CDR3 in amino acids: CASSSSRDRLYDQPQHF. In DNA, the CDR3 is TGTGCCAGCAGCTCCAGTCGGGACAGGTTGTATGATCAGCCCCAGCATTTT.

The CDR3 region has the DNA TGTGCCAGCAGACCGGGACAGGGGCCGTACAATGAGCAGTTCTTC. Protein product: CASRPGQGPYNEQFF. The chain couples TRBV6-5 to TRBJ2-1; TRBD1 matches at 10 bases. This CDR3 is 15 amino acids long. In germline, CDR1 is MNHEY, CDR2 SVGAGI. Germline trimming cut 6 bases from V and 4 bases from J; bases unmatched to any gene: 6.

The CDR3 reads CASSFGPGSVYEQYF. The CDR3 DNA reads TGTGCCAGCAGCTTTGGGCCAGGGTCGGTCTACGAGCAGTACTTC. The V call is TRBV9, the J call TRBJ2-7, with D possibly being TRBD1 (5 bases). The CDR3 extends over 15 amino acids. V lost 4 bases to trimming and J lost 3 bases, with 17 bases between them. CDR1 SGDLS and CDR2 YYNGEE come from the germline V gene. Full variable domain (remainder filled in from reference TRBV9 and TRBJ2-7): DSGVTQTPKHLITATGQRVTLRCSPRSGDLSVYWYQQSLDQGLQFLIQYYNGEERAKGNILERFSAQQFPDLHSELNLSSLELGDSALYFCASSFGPGSVYEQYFGPGTRLTVT.

The chain couples TRBV11-2 to TRBJ2-1, with D uncertain. Per germline, CDR1 SGHAT and CDR2 FQNNGV. The ends were cut back, 1 base at V and 8 bases at J, with 9 bases in the middle. This CDR3 is built from 13 residues. The CDR3 DNA reads as TGTGCCAGCAGCTTAGGCCTGCTTCATGAGCAGTTCTTC. This translates into CASSLGLLHEQFF. Based on the CDR3 plus reference TRBV11-2 and TRBJ2-1, the full variable domain is EAGVAQSPRYKIIEKRQSVAFWCNPISGHATLYWYQQILGQGPKLLIQFQNNGVVDDSQLPKDRFSAERLKGVDSTLKIQPAKLEDSAVYLCASSLGLLHEQFFGPGTRLTVL.

This chain connects TRBV2 to TRBJ2-5; no clear D gene. The V end lost 0 bases, the J end lost 3 bases, and 8 bases lay between the germline ends. The CDR3 spans 14 residues. The V gene's germline CDR1 is SNHLY and CDR2 FYNNEI. The CDR3 reads CASSEAGRKETQYF. CDR3 DNA sequence: TGTGCCAGCAGTGAAGCGGGCAGAAAAGAGACCCAGTACTTC.

The V call is TRBV7-2, the J call TRBJ2-1, with D hard to call. Germline lookup yields CDR1 SGHTA and CDR2 FQGNSA. Trimming cost V 2 bases and J 15 bases, with 17 bases left between them. The CDR3 is 13 amino acids. CDR3 DNA sequence: TGTGCCAGCAGCTTATGGGATTTCGGAGTCAGGTTCTTC. Translation: CASSLWDFGVRFF.

This sequence joins TRBV29-1 and TRBJ1-5; D unclear. This CDR3 has 13 amino acids. Germline values: CDR1 SQVTM, CDR2 ANQGSEA. Trimming took off 1 base at V and 6 bases at J, with 10 bases between the two ends. As DNA, the CDR3 is TGCAGCGTTGAAGGCGTGGGAGGTCAGCCCCAGCATTTT. As protein: CSVEGVGGQPQHF.

The chain has TRBV20-1 and TRBJ2-3; TRBD2 agrees at 11 bases. The CDR3 loop spans 17 amino acids. J lost 2 bases, V lost 1 base, and 8 bases had no gene match. Germline V CDR1 and CDR2: DFQATT, SNEGSKA (reference sequence). The CDR3 protein is CSARGTSGHPNTDTQYF. DNA for the CDR3: TGCAGTGCTAGAGGGACTAGCGGGCATCCTAACACAGATACGCAGTATTTT.

This chain links TRBV20-1 with TRBJ2-1; 9 positions agree with TRBD2. V shed 6 bases and J 5 bases; nucleotides not matched to a gene: 17. Germline CDR1 DFQATT, CDR2 SNEGSKA (reference sequence). This CDR3 has 17 amino acids. The CDR3 sequence: CSALGPRGRGGDNEQFF. The CDR3 coding sequence is TGCAGTGCCCTAGGGCCGAGAGGGCGGGGGGGTGACAATGAGCAGTTCTTC.

This chain joins TRBV24-1 and TRBJ2-1, with D possibly being TRBD2 (5 bases). CDR3 length equals 15 residues. Germline CDR1 KGHDR, CDR2 SFDVKD. V lost 1 base, J lost 6 bases, and 12 bases lay in between. CDR3: CATSDFSGSRNEQFF. The CDR3, as DNA: TGTGCCACCAGTGATTTTTCGGGGAGCCGCAATGAGCAGTTCTTC.

The chain links TRBV20-1 to TRBJ2-2; TRBD2 aligns across 12 bases. The junction had 5 bases not matched to a gene; V was cut back by 6 bases and J by 6 bases. Germline values: CDR1 DFQATT, CDR2 SNEGSKA (reference sequence). The CDR3 totals 14 residues. The CDR3, as DNA: TGCAGTGCCCCGACTAGCGGGAGCTCCGGGGAGCTGTTTTTT. The encoded protein is CSAPTSGSSGELFF.

This clonotype has just a few counts. V usage is TRBV10-3 and J usage is TRBJ2-5; 8 bases agree with TRBD2. V lost 11 bases to trimming and J lost 5 bases; unmatched junction nucleotides: 4. In germline, CDR1 is ENHRY, CDR2 SYGVKD. The CDR3 is made up of 11 amino acids. The CDR3 loop reads CASRGEETQYF. The CDR3 coding sequence is TGTGCCTCGCGGGGGGAGGAGACCCAGTACTTC.

This clonotype was observed a single time. The chain couples TRBV30 to TRBJ1-1; D call uncertain. V lost 0 bases and J lost 7, with 18 bases in between. The CDR3 totals 15 residues. Germline CDR1 and CDR2: GTSNPN and SVGIG (reference sequence). Here the CDR3 reads CAWSVKSLPAGEAFF. CDR3 bases: TGTGCCTGGAGTGTAAAAAGCCTCCCAGCGGGTGAAGCTTTCTTT. Full variable domain (missing parts from reference TRBV30 and TRBJ1-1): SQTIHQWPATLVQPVGSPLSLECTVEGTSNPNLYWYRQAAGRGLQLLFYSVGIGQISSEVPQNLSASRPQDRQFILSSKKLLLSDSGFYLCAWSVKSLPAGEAFFGQGTRLTVV.

This chain connects TRBV7-9 to TRBJ2-3, with D perhaps matching TRBD1 (5 bases). The CDR3 has 12 amino acids. Germline lookup yields CDR1 SEHNR and CDR2 FQNEAQ (reference sequence). Trimming stripped 5 bases from V and 6 bases from J, with 9 bases between. The CDR3 DNA sequence: TGTGCCAGCAGCGCCTCAGGGGATACGCAGTATTTT. It specifies CASSASGDTQYF.

The chain is built from TRBV11-2 and TRBJ1-2; maybe TRBD1 (5 bases). The CDR3 spans 15 residues. The germline V and J ends were trimmed by 4 bases and 3 bases, with 15 bases remaining between them. CDR1 and CDR2 (germline): SGHAT, FQNNGV. The CDR3 bases are TGTGCCAGCAGCTCGGGACCGTCAAGGGACTATGGCTACACCTTC. Its protein product is CASSSGPSRDYGYTF.

In this sample, this clonotype turned up a few times. The V gene is TRBV19, the J gene TRBJ2-3; D gene uncertain. Germline CDR1 and CDR2: LNHDA and SQIVND (reference sequence). This CDR3 contains 12 residues. V was pared by 4 bases and J by 1 base, with 3 bases between. DNA of the CDR3: TGTGCCAGTAGTAGGGGCACAGATACGCAGTATTTT. Its translation is CASSRGTDTQYF.